This T cell receptor beta chain came from a study of T cell changes during pregnancy in multiple sclerosis. Method: immunoSEQ multiplex PCR; TCRdb's copy keeps in-frame clones and lacks some. In the table there are roughly 40,000 clones, 90% of which are singletons. Material: CD4+ T cells from peripheral blood mononuclear cells, obtained in the third trimester of pregnancy. This TCR was recovered from a female donor with multiple sclerosis, enrolled in a pregnancy study.

The CDR3 coding sequence is TGTGCCACCAGCGGCCCCGGGGAAAGCTCCTACAATGAGCAGTTCTTC. This codes for CATSGPGESSYNEQFF. The rearrangement joins TRBV15 to TRBJ2-1, with D perhaps TRBD2 (5 bases). This CDR3 is built from 16 residues. The V end was cut by 5 bases, the J end by 0 bases, with 14 bases between. Germline CDR1 is LNHNV and CDR2 is YYDKDF (reference sequence).